This is a list of T cell receptor beta chains from one sample in a study of blood T cell repertoires in COVID-19. Produced via immunoSEQ multiplex PCR; TCRdb's table is partial and in-frame only. The sample has approximately 200,000 clones, roughly 87% seen once. Input material: peripheral blood. The receptors derive from a middle-aged man with active or convalescent COVID-19. CDR3s include the opening cysteine and the closing phenylalanine or tryptophan. Fields, in order: D gene, V gene, clone size, CDR3 length, J gene, CDR3 DNA, CDR3 protein. A D gene is named only where the DNA matches it firmly. Clone size is given for some rows only: seen once, a few or many times, or a class if the clone is expanded.

>.|TRBV27|.|17|TRBJ1-2
TGTGCCAGCAGTTATTACGGTAGAGGTACTGCTAACTATGGCTACACCTTC
CASSYYGRGTANYGYTF
>.|TRBV5-1|.|14|TRBJ2-7
TGCGCCAGCAGCGCCCGCGGGGGCGACTACGAGCAGTACTTC
CASSARGGDYEQYF
>TRBD1|TRBV7-2|.|14|TRBJ1-4
TGTGCCAGCAGCTCTTACGGACAGGGAGGAAAACTGTTTTTT
CASSSYGQGGKLFF
>TRBD2|TRBV3-1/TRBV3-2|.|15|TRBJ2-3
TGTGCCAGCAGCCTCCGGAGGGACTACAGGAATACGCAGTATTTT
CASSLRRDYRNTQYF
>.|TRBV19|.|14|TRBJ2-6
TGTGCCAGTACCGGGTTCTCTGGGGCCAACGTCCTGACTTTC
CASTGFSGANVLTF
>TRBD1|TRBV5-1|.|15|TRBJ1-1
TGCGCCAGCAGCGGGCAGGGACAGGGTGTAGTGGGAGCTTTCTTT
CASSGQGQGVVGAFF
>.|TRBV10-2|.|14|TRBJ2-1
TGCGCCAGCACCCCGGGAGCCCCCCACAATGAGCAGTTCTTC
CASTPGAPHNEQFF
>.|TRBV19|.|12|TRBJ1-1
TGTGCCAGTAGTCCGGACACGCGTGAAGCTTTCTTT
CASSPDTREAFF
>.|TRBV5-6|.|15|TRBJ1-1
TGTGCCAGCAGCTTAGGATGGACGGGAAACACTGAAGCTTTCTTT
CASSLGWTGNTEAFF
>TRBD2|TRBV9|.|17|TRBJ2-3
TGTGCCAGCAGCGTTGGACTAGCGGGAGGCCCGAGTGATACGCAGTATTTT
CASSVGLAGGPSDTQYF
>.|TRBV3-1/TRBV3-2|.|15|TRBJ2-5
TGTGCCAGCAGCCAAGATATGAGAACCCAAGAGACCCAGTACTTC
CASSQDMRTQETQYF
>TRBD2|TRBV9|.|15|TRBJ2-2
TGTGCCAGTCCCCGTTGGGGACTAGACACCGGGGAGCTGTTTTTT
CASPRWGLDTGELFF
>TRBD1|TRBV5-4|.|15|TRBJ1-2
TGTGCCAGCAGCTTGGCGGGACAGACCATTAAAGGCTACACCTTC
CASSLAGQTIKGYTF
>.|TRBV6-6|once|13|TRBJ2-1
TGTGCCAGCAGTAGGGGAACAGTCGGTGAGCAGTTCTTC
CASSRGTVGEQFF
>.|TRBV28|.|13|TRBJ1-2
TGTGCCAGCAGTTTATTACTCTACTATGGCTACACCTTC
CASSLLLYYGYTF
>TRBD1|TRBV3-1/TRBV3-2|.|14|TRBJ1-2
TGTGCCAGCAGCCGGGGACAGTTAAACTATGGCTACACCTTC
CASSRGQLNYGYTF
>.|TRBV12-3/TRBV12-4|few|12|TRBJ1-1
TGTGCCAGCAGTTTCGGGGGGTATGAAGCTTTCTTT
CASSFGGYEAFF
>.|TRBV27|once|14|TRBJ1-1
TGTGCCAGCAGTCCGGCGGGATCATTCACTGAAGCTTTCTTT
CASSPAGSFTEAFF
>TRBD2|TRBV2|.|16|TRBJ2-7
TGTGCCAGCAGCCAGGGACTAGCGGTTACAGCCTACGAGCAGTACTTC
CASSQGLAVTAYEQYF
>.|TRBV5-1|.|17|TRBJ1-2
TGCGCCAGCAGCTCGGAACAACAGGGAAAAGCTAACTATGGCTACACCTTC
CASSSEQQGKANYGYTF
>.|TRBV28|.|13|TRBJ1-4
TGTGCCAGCAACCCGGGAGACGGGGAAAAACTGTTTTTT
CASNPGDGEKLFF
>TRBD2|TRBV7-3|.|15|TRBJ2-1
TGTGCCAGCAGCTTAAATTCGGGAGGGATCAGTGAGCAGTTCTTC
CASSLNSGGISEQFF
>.|TRBV28|once|15|TRBJ1-2
TGTGCCAGCAGTTCCCCCGGGGGTACGGACTATGGCTACACCTTC
CASSSPGGTDYGYTF
>TRBD1|TRBV6-6|.|15|TRBJ2-1
TGTGCCAGCAGTCCTCCGGGACAGATCCACAATGAGCAGTTCTTC
CASSPPGQIHNEQFF
>.|TRBV10-2|.|14|TRBJ2-5
TGCGCCAGCAGTGCGACAGGAGGCCAAGAGACCCAGTACTTC
CASSATGGQETQYF
>.|TRBV19|.|15|TRBJ2-2
TGTGCCAGTAGTCTTTTCAGGGTGAACACCGGGGAGCTGTTTTTT
CASSLFRVNTGELFF
>TRBD2|TRBV27|.|13|TRBJ2-3
TGTGCCAGCAGTTGGGGGGGAACAGATACGCAGTATTTT
CASSWGGTDTQYF
>.|TRBV20-1|.|11|TRBJ2-7
TGCAGTGCTACGGACCCACGGGGGCAGTACTTC
CSATDPRGQYF
>.|TRBV11-2|.|17|TRBJ2-4
TGTGCCAGCAGCTTAGGCCCGGGTATACTAGCCAAAAACATTCAGTACTTC
CASSLGPGILAKNIQYF
>TRBD1|TRBV5-5|.|15|TRBJ1-5
TGTGCCAGCAGCCCGATCAGGGGGACCAATCAGCCCCAGCATTTT
CASSPIRGTNQPQHF
>TRBD1|TRBV3-1/TRBV3-2|.|15|TRBJ1-2
TGTGCCAGCAGCCAAGACAAACTGGGACAGCCATCCTACACCTTC
CASSQDKLGQPSYTF
>.|TRBV9|.|13|TRBJ1-1
TGTGCCAGCACCGGACGGGGAGACACTGAAGCTTTCTTT
CASTGRGDTEAFF
>.|TRBV4-1|.|17|TRBJ1-1
TGCGCCAGCAGCCAAGTTGGCAGGGGAACGATGAACACTGAAGCTTTCTTT
CASSQVGRGTMNTEAFF
>.|TRBV5-5|.|13|TRBJ1-6
TGTGCCAGCAGCTATTATCAGGGTTCACCCCTCCACTTT
CASSYYQGSPLHF
>TRBD2|TRBV11-2|.|16|TRBJ2-1
TGTGCCAGCAGCCCTCGGACTAGCGGGTGGGGCAATGAGCAGTTCTTC
CASSPRTSGWGNEQFF
>TRBD1|TRBV9|.|14|TRBJ1-2
TGTGCCAGCAGCCCCCGTCGACAGGGTGGAGGCTACACCTTC
CASSPRRQGGGYTF
>.|TRBV6-5|.|14|TRBJ1-2
TGTGCCAGCAGTCGGGCAGGGGCTCGGCTTGGCTACACCTTC
CASSRAGARLGYTF
>.|TRBV27|few|15|TRBJ1-5
TGTGCCAGCAGCCCGAGGCTGGGGGGAAAGCAGCCCCAGCATTTT
CASSPRLGGKQPQHF
>.|TRBV7-9|.|14|TRBJ1-2
TGTGCCAGCAGCTTGGAGGGCACGAGCTATGGCTACACCTTC
CASSLEGTSYGYTF
>.|TRBV10-1|.|12|TRBJ2-7
TGCGCCAGCAGTGACCGGAGGAACGAGCAGTACTTC
CASSDRRNEQYF
>.|TRBV18|.|15|TRBJ2-1
TGTGCCAGCTCACCCGCCTTGGGCGCTAGCTATGAGCAGTTCTTC
CASSPALGASYEQFF
>TRBD2|TRBV27|once|17|TRBJ2-7
TGTGCCAGCAGTGACAGGGGGACTAGCGGGCCGGGGCACGAGCAGTACTTC
CASSDRGTSGPGHEQYF
>TRBD1|TRBV28|.|15|TRBJ1-4
TGTGCCAGCAGTTTACCGGGACAGGCTAATGAAAAACTGTTTTTT
CASSLPGQANEKLFF
>TRBD1|TRBV2|.|15|TRBJ1-5
TGTGCCAGCAGCCCGAGGACAGGGGGAGTGCAGCCCCAGCATTTT
CASSPRTGGVQPQHF
>.|TRBV30|.|14|TRBJ2-1
TGTGCCTGGAGTGTACAGGGAAATGACAATGAGCAGTTCTTC
CAWSVQGNDNEQFF
>.|TRBV3-1/TRBV3-2|.|15|TRBJ1-2
TGTGCCAGCAGCCAAGACCACAGCCCTAACTATGGCTACACCTTC
CASSQDHSPNYGYTF
>.|TRBV27|.|14|TRBJ1-5
TGTGCCAGCAGTTCTGACTTACTTAATCAGCCCCAGCATTTT
CASSSDLLNQPQHF
>.|TRBV19|.|14|TRBJ1-1
TGTGCCAGTAGTCCCAGCGGTGGGATCACTGAAGCTTTCTTT
CASSPSGGITEAFF
>TRBD2|TRBV5-4|.|15|TRBJ2-5
TGTGCCACCGCACCTAGCGGGGGGGGACAAGAGACCCAGTACTTC
CATAPSGGGQETQYF
>.|TRBV6-6|.|13|TRBJ1-1
TGTGCCAGCAGTTACCGGGAGGACACTGAAGCTTTCTTT
CASSYREDTEAFF
>TRBD1|TRBV15|.|16|TRBJ1-2
TGTGCCACCAGCAGACCTGGGACAGAAGCTAACTATGGCTACACCTTC
CATSRPGTEANYGYTF
>.|TRBV28|.|13|TRBJ1-1
TGTGCCAGCACCACAGGGATGAACACTGAAGCTTTCTTT
CASTTGMNTEAFF
>.|TRBV2|.|11|TRBJ2-7
TGTGCCAGCACTAGGCGGAACGAGCAGTACTTC
CASTRRNEQYF
>TRBD1|TRBV5-1|.|15|TRBJ1-1
TGCGCCAGCAGCAGCACCCAGGGGGCAGGGACTGAAGCTTTCTTT
CASSSTQGAGTEAFF